These T cell receptor beta chains were read from a single sample in a study of beta chain features in type 1 diabetes. The assay was immunoSEQ multiplex PCR, and TCRdb's table has in-frame clones only and misses some. This sample has under 300,000 clones, with around 14% found just once. Input material: naive CD4+ T cells from blood. The receptors were gathered from a man under 40 with type 1 diabetes. Each CDR3 is given with its conserved first and last residue. D genes are given only for firm matches. Clone size appears in some rows only: once, few, many, or a class for an expanded clone.

abundance: few; j_gene: TRBJ1-6; d_gene: TRBD1; v_gene: TRBV15; CDR3aa: CATSRGRQGWNSPLHF; CDR3nt: TGTGCCACCAGCAGAGGTAGACAGGGGTGGAATTCACCCCTCCACTTT
abundance: .; j_gene: TRBJ2-7; d_gene: TRBD1; v_gene: TRBV29-1; CDR3aa: CSVDGQGAGEQYF; CDR3nt: TGCAGCGTTGACGGACAGGGGGCGGGGGAGCAGTACTTC
abundance: .; j_gene: TRBJ2-3; d_gene: TRBD1; v_gene: TRBV25-1; CDR3aa: CASKGDRASTDTQYF; CDR3nt: TGTGCCAGCAAGGGGGACAGGGCTTCCACAGATACGCAGTATTTT
abundance: .; j_gene: TRBJ2-2; d_gene: TRBD2; v_gene: TRBV7-9; CDR3aa: CASSKREGRTGELFF; CDR3nt: TGTGCCAGCAGCAAGCGGGAGGGCCGCACCGGGGAGCTGTTTTTT
abundance: few; j_gene: TRBJ1-5; d_gene: TRBD1; v_gene: TRBV30; CDR3aa: CAWSAGQLSNQPQHF; CDR3nt: TGTGCCTGGAGTGCGGGACAGTTGAGCAATCAGCCCCAGCATTTT
abundance: few; j_gene: TRBJ1-1; d_gene: .; v_gene: TRBV10-3; CDR3aa: CAISGVNTEAFF; CDR3nt: TGTGCCATCAGTGGAGTGAACACTGAAGCTTTCTTT
abundance: .; j_gene: TRBJ1-1; d_gene: .; v_gene: TRBV14; CDR3aa: CASSSQGTTEAFF; CDR3nt: TGTGCCAGCAGCTCACAGGGTACGACTGAAGCTTTCTTT
abundance: few; j_gene: TRBJ1-2; d_gene: TRBD1; v_gene: TRBV29-1; CDR3aa: CSVLTGDYGYTF; CDR3nt: TGCAGCGTACTGACAGGGGACTATGGCTACACCTTC
abundance: .; j_gene: TRBJ1-3; d_gene: .; v_gene: TRBV29-1; CDR3aa: CSAGFGNTIYF; CDR3nt: TGCAGCGCCGGGTTTGGAAACACCATATATTTT
abundance: few; j_gene: TRBJ2-5; d_gene: TRBD2; v_gene: TRBV15; CDR3aa: CATSRDRTSVETQYF; CDR3nt: TGTGCCACCAGCAGAGATAGGACTAGCGTAGAGACCCAGTACTTC
abundance: .; j_gene: TRBJ1-5; d_gene: TRBD1; v_gene: TRBV6-5; CDR3aa: CASSSLQGDSNQPQHF; CDR3nt: TGTGCCAGCAGTTCCCTCCAGGGGGATAGCAATCAGCCCCAGCATTTT
abundance: few; j_gene: TRBJ2-2; d_gene: .; v_gene: TRBV30; CDR3aa: CAWSVRDTGELFF; CDR3nt: TGTGCCTGGAGTGTTAGAGACACCGGGGAGCTGTTTTTT
abundance: .; j_gene: TRBJ2-7; d_gene: .; v_gene: TRBV4-1; CDR3aa: CASSQFPRDKSYEQYF; CDR3nt: TGCGCCAGCAGCCAATTCCCCCGGGACAAGTCCTACGAGCAGTACTTC
abundance: .; j_gene: TRBJ1-5; d_gene: .; v_gene: TRBV7-2; CDR3aa: CASSLDRGVDQPQHF; CDR3nt: TGTGCCAGCAGCTTAGATCGGGGGGTCGATCAGCCCCAGCATTTT
abundance: .; j_gene: TRBJ2-5; d_gene: TRBD1; v_gene: TRBV6-1; CDR3aa: CASSVTGVETQYF; CDR3nt: TGTGCCAGCAGTGTGACAGGGGTAGAGACCCAGTACTTC
abundance: .; j_gene: TRBJ2-7; d_gene: .; v_gene: TRBV30; CDR3aa: CAWNGGFSYEQYF; CDR3nt: TGTGCCTGGAATGGCGGGTTCTCCTACGAGCAGTACTTC
abundance: few; j_gene: TRBJ1-2; d_gene: .; v_gene: TRBV5-4; CDR3aa: CASSLDSYGYTF; CDR3nt: TGTGCCAGCAGCTTGGACAGCTATGGCTACACCTTC
abundance: .; j_gene: TRBJ2-6; d_gene: .; v_gene: TRBV7-2; CDR3aa: CASSFGQSNVLTF; CDR3nt: TGTGCCAGCAGCTTTGGGCAGTCCAACGTCCTGACTTTC
abundance: .; j_gene: TRBJ1-5; d_gene: .; v_gene: TRBV30; CDR3aa: CAWSGPAGGQKQPQHF; CDR3nt: TGTGCCTGGAGTGGCCCCGCGGGGGGGCAAAAACAGCCCCAGCATTTT
abundance: .; j_gene: TRBJ1-1; d_gene: .; v_gene: TRBV6-6; CDR3aa: CASSQNEGGAFF; CDR3nt: TGTGCCAGCAGCCAAAACGAGGGTGGGGCTTTCTTT